A selection of T cell receptor beta chains follows, all from one sample in a study of T cells in Graves' hyperthyroidism and ophthalmopathy. TCRdb analysed the multiplex PCR reads with MiXCR anew, one entry per CDR3 protein. This sample yields about 420,000 distinct CDR3 sequences, of which around 16% are seen a single time; 7.5% to 8% belongs to the top ten. The sequencing sample was made of blood. The receptors originated from a woman younger than 30 with Graves' hyperthyroidism. The CDR3 runs from the conserved cysteine through the conserved F or W. A D gene is named only where the DNA matches it firmly. Size values are once, few and many counts, or a class for expanded clones, and some rows have none.

V gene: TRBV20-1; D gene: TRBD2; clone size: NA; J gene: TRBJ2-3; CDR3 DNA: TGCAGTGCTAAACTAGCGGGGGGGGGTAAAAGGGATACGCAGTATTTT; CDR3 protein: CSAKLAGGGKRDTQYF
V gene: TRBV28; D gene: TRBD2; clone size: many; J gene: TRBJ2-7; CDR3 DNA: TGTGCCAGCAGTTTCAGCGGGGGGTACGACGAGCAGTACTTC; CDR3 protein: CASSFSGGYDEQYF
V gene: TRBV19; D gene: NA; clone size: many; J gene: TRBJ2-7; CDR3 DNA: TGTGCCAGTAGTATCGCCGGGACTTCCAACTACGAGCAGTACTTC; CDR3 protein: CASSIAGTSNYEQYF
V gene: TRBV9; D gene: TRBD2; clone size: few; J gene: TRBJ2-1; CDR3 DNA: TGTGCCAGCAACTTTAGCGGGAGGAAGGTTGAGCAGTTCTTC; CDR3 protein: CASNFSGRKVEQFF
V gene: TRBV5-8; D gene: TRBD2; clone size: many; J gene: TRBJ2-1; CDR3 DNA: TGTGCCAGCAGCGGAACAGCGGGATACAATGAGCAGTTCTTC; CDR3 protein: CASSGTAGYNEQFF
V gene: TRBV6-1; D gene: NA; clone size: many; J gene: TRBJ1-5; CDR3 DNA: TGTGCCAGCAGACGGGACCAGAATCAGCCCCAGCATTTT; CDR3 protein: CASRRDQNQPQHF
V gene: TRBV11-2; D gene: TRBD2; clone size: NA; J gene: TRBJ2-1; CDR3 DNA: TGTGCCAGCAGCTCCCTCATAGCGGGACCCTACAATGAGCAGTTCTTC; CDR3 protein: CASSSLIAGPYNEQFF
V gene: TRBV6-2/TRBV6-3; D gene: TRBD1; clone size: many; J gene: TRBJ1-5; CDR3 DNA: TGTGCCAGCAGTTGGCGACAGGGGGCGTTAAGCAATCAGCCCCAGCATTTT; CDR3 protein: CASSWRQGALSNQPQHF
V gene: TRBV18; D gene: NA; clone size: many; J gene: TRBJ2-3; CDR3 DNA: TGTGCCAGCTCACCGAGCAGGGCCTCGGATACGCAGTATTTT; CDR3 protein: CASSPSRASDTQYF
V gene: TRBV11-2; D gene: NA; clone size: many; J gene: TRBJ2-3; CDR3 DNA: TGTGCCAGCAGCCCTAGCCGGAGGGATACGCAGTATTTT; CDR3 protein: CASSPSRRDTQYF
V gene: TRBV3-1; D gene: NA; clone size: many; J gene: TRBJ2-5; CDR3 DNA: TGTGCCAGCTGGGAAGCCGGGGAGACCCAGTACTTC; CDR3 protein: CASWEAGETQYF
V gene: TRBV19; D gene: NA; clone size: NA; J gene: TRBJ2-7; CDR3 DNA: TGTGCCAGTAGTATGGGGCTGGGGCTAAACGAGCAGTACTTC; CDR3 protein: CASSMGLGLNEQYF
V gene: TRBV14; D gene: NA; clone size: many; J gene: TRBJ2-1; CDR3 DNA: TGTGCCAGCAGCCAAGTAGGGGGGCCGAGGCAGTTCTTC; CDR3 protein: CASSQVGGPRQFF
V gene: TRBV7-3; D gene: NA; clone size: many; J gene: TRBJ2-2; CDR3 DNA: TGTGCCAGCAGCCCCGGGAGCCGCCGGACCTTCAACACCGGGGAGCTGTTTTTT; CDR3 protein: CASSPGSRRTFNTGELFF
V gene: TRBV3-1; D gene: NA; clone size: many; J gene: TRBJ2-7; CDR3 DNA: TGTGCCAGTTCCTCGGTGGGGGGAGTGGATGAGCAGTACTTC; CDR3 protein: CASSSVGGVDEQYF
V gene: TRBV6-6; D gene: NA; clone size: many; J gene: TRBJ2-7; CDR3 DNA: TGTGCCAGCAGTTACTATGGGGGAAACGAGCAGTACTTC; CDR3 protein: CASSYYGGNEQYF
V gene: TRBV6-1; D gene: TRBD1; clone size: many; J gene: TRBJ2-7; CDR3 DNA: TGTGCCAGCACTATACAGGGGGGCTCCAGCTCCTACGAGCAGTACTTC; CDR3 protein: CASTIQGGSSSYEQYF
V gene: TRBV5-8; D gene: NA; clone size: NA; J gene: TRBJ1-2; CDR3 DNA: TGTGCCAGCAGCCTGGGGGGGGCGGGGCAGGCTGGCTGCACCTTC; CDR3 protein: CASSLGGAGQAGCTF
V gene: TRBV7-9; D gene: NA; clone size: many; J gene: TRBJ1-1; CDR3 DNA: TGTGCCAGCAGCTTGTTAAAAGTCAGAAACACTGAAGCTTTCTTT; CDR3 protein: CASSLLKVRNTEAFF
V gene: TRBV11-2; D gene: NA; clone size: many; J gene: TRBJ2-1; CDR3 DNA: TGTGCCAGCAGCTTAGAGGCAGGCTCCTACAATGAGCAGTTCTTC; CDR3 protein: CASSLEAGSYNEQFF
V gene: TRBV6-5; D gene: NA; clone size: many; J gene: TRBJ2-5; CDR3 DNA: TGTGCCAGCAGTTACTCGATGTATTTGGGGGGGCGGAAGACCCAGTACTTC; CDR3 protein: CASSYSMYLGGRKTQYF
V gene: TRBV5-1; D gene: NA; clone size: NA; J gene: TRBJ2-1; CDR3 DNA: TGCGCCAGCAGCTTGGAAGGCGGGATCTCCTACAATGAGCAGTTCTTC; CDR3 protein: CASSLEGGISYNEQFF
V gene: TRBV12-3/TRBV12-4; D gene: NA; clone size: many; J gene: TRBJ1-3; CDR3 DNA: TGTGCCAGCAGGACCGGGGTCTCTGGAAACACCATATATTTT; CDR3 protein: CASRTGVSGNTIYF
V gene: TRBV12-3/TRBV12-4; D gene: NA; clone size: many; J gene: TRBJ2-1; CDR3 DNA: TGTGCCAGCAGTTGGTTGCGTGGCTTTAGCGGTGAGCAGTTCTTC; CDR3 protein: CASSWLRGFSGEQFF
V gene: TRBV7-9; D gene: NA; clone size: few; J gene: TRBJ2-7; CDR3 DNA: TGTGCCAGCAGCCACCTTCTGATAGGCTACGAGCAGTACTTC; CDR3 protein: CASSHLLIGYEQYF
V gene: TRBV9; D gene: TRBD2; clone size: few; J gene: TRBJ2-3; CDR3 DNA: TGTGCCAGCAGCGTAGCCGTGGGACTAGCGGGAGTAAAGGATACGCAGTATTTT; CDR3 protein: CASSVAVGLAGVKDTQYF
V gene: TRBV27; D gene: TRBD2; clone size: NA; J gene: TRBJ2-7; CDR3 DNA: TGTGCCAGCAGTTCTCCTAGCGGAGCGGGCCTCTACGAGCAGTACTTC; CDR3 protein: CASSSPSGAGLYEQYF
V gene: TRBV7-3; D gene: NA; clone size: many; J gene: TRBJ1-6; CDR3 DNA: TGTGCCAGCAGCTCAGGGCAGGATTCACCCCTCCACTTT; CDR3 protein: CASSSGQDSPLHF
V gene: TRBV10-1; D gene: TRBD2; clone size: few; J gene: TRBJ2-7; CDR3 DNA: TGCGCCAGCAGTATTAGCGGGAGTGCCGAGCAGTACTTC; CDR3 protein: CASSISGSAEQYF
V gene: TRBV4-1; D gene: TRBD1; clone size: NA; J gene: TRBJ2-5; CDR3 DNA: TGCGCCAGCAGAGAGGGACAGGGGGCTTGGGAGACCCAGTACTTC; CDR3 protein: CASREGQGAWETQYF
V gene: TRBV7-2; D gene: NA; clone size: many; J gene: TRBJ2-1; CDR3 DNA: TGTGCCAGCAGCTTGGACCCCCGGGGTGGTTACAATGAGCAGTTCTTC; CDR3 protein: CASSLDPRGGYNEQFF
V gene: TRBV3-1; D gene: NA; clone size: many; J gene: TRBJ2-4; CDR3 DNA: TGTGCCAGCAGCCAAATGGGAGCCAAAAACATTCAGTACTTC; CDR3 protein: CASSQMGAKNIQYF
V gene: TRBV5-1; D gene: NA; clone size: many; J gene: TRBJ1-1; CDR3 DNA: TGCGCCAGCAGCTTGAGGGGATCTCTTAACACTGAAGCTTTCTTT; CDR3 protein: CASSLRGSLNTEAFF
V gene: TRBV28; D gene: TRBD2; clone size: NA; J gene: TRBJ2-6; CDR3 DNA: TGTGCCAGCAGTCCCGGGACTAGCTGGGCCAACGTCCTGACTTTC; CDR3 protein: CASSPGTSWANVLTF
V gene: TRBV6-2/TRBV6-3; D gene: NA; clone size: many; J gene: TRBJ2-7; CDR3 DNA: TGTGCCAGCAGTTACAGGGTAGGCTACGAGCAGTACTTC; CDR3 protein: CASSYRVGYEQYF
V gene: TRBV10-3; D gene: NA; clone size: many; J gene: TRBJ1-3; CDR3 DNA: TGTGCCATCAGTGGAACCGGGGACACCATATATTTT; CDR3 protein: CAISGTGDTIYF
V gene: TRBV20-1; D gene: NA; clone size: many; J gene: TRBJ2-1; CDR3 DNA: TGCAGTGCTAGAGGGGGTAGCCCAAGCTCCTACAATGAGCAGTTCTTC; CDR3 protein: CSARGGSPSSYNEQFF
V gene: TRBV12-3/TRBV12-4; D gene: NA; clone size: many; J gene: TRBJ1-5; CDR3 DNA: TGTGCCAGCAGTCTCGAGGACGGTTTCAATCAGCCCCAGCATTTT; CDR3 protein: CASSLEDGFNQPQHF
V gene: TRBV5-1; D gene: TRBD1; clone size: few; J gene: TRBJ1-1; CDR3 DNA: TGCGCCAGCAGCTTTCTACAGGGGGTGGGGAACACTGAAGCTTTCTTT; CDR3 protein: CASSFLQGVGNTEAFF
V gene: TRBV5-6; D gene: NA; clone size: many; J gene: TRBJ2-7; CDR3 DNA: TGTGCCAGCAGCTTGCCAGGGATGTTCTCCTACGAGCAGTACTTC; CDR3 protein: CASSLPGMFSYEQYF
V gene: TRBV6-1; D gene: NA; clone size: many; J gene: TRBJ1-1; CDR3 DNA: TGTGCCAGCAGTGAATACCTCAGAGGGCAGGCGAACACTGAAGCTTTCTTT; CDR3 protein: CASSEYLRGQANTEAFF
V gene: TRBV6-4; D gene: TRBD2; clone size: few; J gene: TRBJ2-1; CDR3 DNA: TGTGCCAGCAGTAGTCCCGGGACTACCCCCGGGGAGCAGTTCTTC; CDR3 protein: CASSSPGTTPGEQFF
V gene: TRBV27; D gene: NA; clone size: NA; J gene: TRBJ2-7; CDR3 DNA: TGTGCCAGCAGTTTAAAGGGGGGCTACGAGCAGTACTTC; CDR3 protein: CASSLKGGYEQYF
V gene: TRBV20-1; D gene: NA; clone size: many; J gene: TRBJ2-7; CDR3 DNA: TGCAGTGCTTACCGGGACTCCTCCTACGAGCAGTACTTC; CDR3 protein: CSAYRDSSYEQYF
V gene: TRBV28; D gene: TRBD1; clone size: many; J gene: TRBJ1-6; CDR3 DNA: TGTGCCAGCAGTGGCGCACAGGGGGGATCACCCCTCCACTTT; CDR3 protein: CASSGAQGGSPLHF
V gene: TRBV7-8; D gene: NA; clone size: NA; J gene: TRBJ1-5; CDR3 DNA: TGTGCCAGCAGCTTAGCGAGGTGGATAGGCAATCAGCCCCAGCATTTT; CDR3 protein: CASSLARWIGNQPQHF
V gene: TRBV5-1; D gene: NA; clone size: NA; J gene: TRBJ2-1; CDR3 DNA: TGCGCCAGCACTAGAGACAATGAGCAGTTCTTC; CDR3 protein: CASTRDNEQFF
V gene: TRBV7-8; D gene: TRBD1; clone size: many; J gene: TRBJ1-4; CDR3 DNA: TGTGCCAGCAGCCTTCGGACAGGGGGAACAACTAATGAAAAACTGTTTTTT; CDR3 protein: CASSLRTGGTTNEKLFF
V gene: TRBV20-1; D gene: NA; clone size: few; J gene: TRBJ2-1; CDR3 DNA: TGCAGTGCTACTCTAACCTACAATGAGCAGTTCTTC; CDR3 protein: CSATLTYNEQFF
V gene: TRBV12-5; D gene: NA; clone size: many; J gene: TRBJ1-5; CDR3 DNA: TGTGCTAGTGGTTTGGTACCTAATCAGCCCCAGCATTTT; CDR3 protein: CASGLVPNQPQHF
V gene: TRBV4-1; D gene: NA; clone size: NA; J gene: TRBJ1-2; CDR3 DNA: TGCGCCAGCAGCCTGCCTTCGACAGCTGTTTATGGCTACACCTTC; CDR3 protein: CASSLPSTAVYGYTF
V gene: TRBV27; D gene: TRBD2; clone size: many; J gene: TRBJ2-3; CDR3 DNA: TGTGCCAGCAGTTTTACCGGGACTAGGGGGGCAGATACGCAGTATTTT; CDR3 protein: CASSFTGTRGADTQYF
V gene: TRBV20-1; D gene: TRBD2; clone size: NA; J gene: TRBJ2-1; CDR3 DNA: TGCAGTGCTAAACCGGGACTAGCGGGAGTGGATGAGCAGTTCTTC; CDR3 protein: CSAKPGLAGVDEQFF
V gene: TRBV6-4; D gene: NA; clone size: many; J gene: TRBJ2-2; CDR3 DNA: TGTGCCAGCAGTGACACTTATCAGACCACCGGGGAGCTGTTTTTT; CDR3 protein: CASSDTYQTTGELFF
V gene: TRBV6-1; D gene: TRBD2; clone size: NA; J gene: TRBJ2-3; CDR3 DNA: TGTGTCTCAAGTAGCGGGAGGTTATTCGGTACGCAGTATTTT; CDR3 protein: CVSSSGRLFGTQYF
V gene: TRBV14; D gene: NA; clone size: few; J gene: TRBJ1-6; CDR3 DNA: TGTGCCAGCAGCCCGAGCGGGGGACCCCTCCACTTT; CDR3 protein: CASSPSGGPLHF
V gene: TRBV12-3/TRBV12-4; D gene: NA; clone size: many; J gene: TRBJ2-1; CDR3 DNA: TGTGCCAGCAGTTGGGTGCTAGCGTTCAATGAGCAGTTCTTC; CDR3 protein: CASSWVLAFNEQFF